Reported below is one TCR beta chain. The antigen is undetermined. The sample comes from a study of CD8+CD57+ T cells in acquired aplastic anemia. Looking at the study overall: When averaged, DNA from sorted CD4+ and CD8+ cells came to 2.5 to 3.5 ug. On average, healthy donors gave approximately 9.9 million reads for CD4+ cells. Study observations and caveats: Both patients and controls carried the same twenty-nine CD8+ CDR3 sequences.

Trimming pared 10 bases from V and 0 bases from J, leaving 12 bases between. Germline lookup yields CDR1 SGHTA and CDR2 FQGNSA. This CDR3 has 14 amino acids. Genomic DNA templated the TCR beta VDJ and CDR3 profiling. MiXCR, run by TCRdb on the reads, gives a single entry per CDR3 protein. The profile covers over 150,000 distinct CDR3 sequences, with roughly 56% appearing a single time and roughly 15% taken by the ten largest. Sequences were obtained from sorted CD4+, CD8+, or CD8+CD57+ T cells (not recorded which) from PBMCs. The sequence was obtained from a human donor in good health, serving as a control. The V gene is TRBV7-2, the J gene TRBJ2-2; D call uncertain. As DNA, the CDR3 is TGTGCCACTCACCCCGGGCCGAACACCGGGGAGCTGTTTTTT. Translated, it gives CATHPGPNTGELFF.